These 32 T cell receptor beta chains were all obtained from the same sample, sequenced in a study of T cells in Graves' hyperthyroidism and ophthalmopathy. It was RNA transcripts that yielded the amplified TCR beta CDR3 regions. The HTBI set primed first-round TCR CDR3 RT-PCR. From the multiplex PCR reads, TCRdb called clonotypes with MiXCR, one entry per CDR3 protein. The repertoire includes about 270,000 distinct CDR3 sequences, 13% to 15% of them detected once, and about 30% sits in the top ten. The sample taken for sequencing was blood. Every receptor here comes from a woman aged 45-60 years with Graves' hyperthyroidism that later progressed to Graves' ophthalmopathy.

The table lists this clonotype with a few counts. The genes are TRBV4-1 and TRBJ2-1; 9 bases map to TRBD2. Germline V gene data show CDR1 as MGHRA and CDR2 as YSYEKL. V gave up 1 base and J gave up 0 bases; unmatched junction bases: 7. The CDR3 is 18 residues long. CDR3 sequence (DNA): TGCGCCAGCAGCCAAGGGACTAGCGCCGTTTTCTCCTACAATGAGCAGTTCTTC. It is translated as CASSQGTSAVFSYNEQFF.

V usage is TRBV6-2 or TRBV6-3 and J usage is TRBJ2-3; D gene unclear. Germline V gene data show CDR1 as MNHEY and CDR2 as SVGEGT. The V end was cut by 6 bases, the J end by 0 bases, with 13 bases between. The CDR3 runs to 15 residues. The chain's CDR3 is CASRLDGFSTDTQYF. The CDR3 DNA is TGTGCCAGCAGACTCGACGGATTTAGCACAGATACGCAGTATTTT.

This clonotype was detected ten times or more. V is TRBV28 and J is TRBJ2-1, with 7 bases identical to TRBD2. Germline CDR1 and CDR2: MDHEN and SYDVKM. The CDR3 has 14 amino acids. J gave up 7 bases and V 5 bases, and 8 bases lay outside the gene matches. The CDR3 DNA is TGTGCCAGCAGTACTAGCGAACTATGGAATGAGCAGTTCTTC. Its protein product is CASSTSELWNEQFF.

This clonotype was counted at least ten times. The chain is built from TRBV6-1 and TRBJ2-1; D is possibly TRBD1 or TRBD2 (5 bases each). This CDR3 has 14 residues. The germline CDR1 and CDR2 sequences are MNHNS and SASEGT. Between the trimmed V and J ends, which lost 5 bases and 9 bases, there was a span of 17 bases. The CDR3 DNA follows: TGTGCCAGCAGTCTCCTGGGGGACCGGAGTGAGCAGTTCTTC. Translated, it gives CASSLLGDRSEQFF.

The chain links TRBV10-3 to TRBJ2-7, with TRBD1 matching over 7 bases. Germline values: CDR1 ENHRY, CDR2 SYGVKD. Losses at the gene ends were 11 bases for V and 2 bases for J; bases not matched to a gene: 9. The CDR3 totals 13 residues. The CDR3 coding sequence is TGTGCCGTAACTAGGACAGGACCCTACGAGCAGTACTTC. This sequence encodes CAVTRTGPYEQYF.

The chain recombines TRBV19 with TRBJ2-1; D might be TRBD2 (7 bases). This CDR3 contains 16 residues. Between the trimmed V and J ends, which lost 1 base and 0 bases, there was a span of 10 bases. Germline V gene data show CDR1 as LNHDA and CDR2 as SQIVND (reference sequence). The CDR3 DNA is TGTGCCAGTAGTATAGGGGGGGGCGGCTCCTACAATGAGCAGTTCTTC. Translating gives CASSIGGGGSYNEQFF.

This clonotype was recorded many times. The gene calls are TRBV2 and TRBJ2-1, with no clear D. The V gene's germline CDR1 is SNHLY and CDR2 FYNNEI. CDR3 length: 13 amino acids. The V gene lost 0 bases and the J gene lost 4 bases, with 4 bases spanning the gap. The CDR3 coding sequence is TGTGCCAGCAGTGAAGCAGATTACAATGAGCAGTTCTTC. It codes for CASSEADYNEQFF.

This clonotype was seen more than once but under ten times. This rearrangement joins TRBV5-6 to TRBJ2-3; 7 nucleotides agree with TRBD2. Germline loops: CDR1 SGHDT, CDR2 YYEEEE. The CDR3 is 16 amino acids. Unmatched junction bases numbered 8, after V lost 0 bases and J lost 4 bases. CDR3 DNA sequence: TGTGCCAGCAGCTTGGCCCCGCAAGCGGGGTCAGATACGCAGTATTTT. Translation gives CASSLAPQAGSDTQYF.

This clonotype was seen ten or more times. The V call is TRBV27, the J call TRBJ2-7; 11 bases align to TRBD2. The CDR3 consists of 16 residues. Germline-derived CDR1 and CDR2 are MNHEY and SMNVEV (reference sequence). The J segment lost 5 bases and the V segment lost 5 bases, leaving 11 bases of the junction unmatched. The chain's CDR3 is CASSPSLAGVRHEQYF. The CDR3 DNA reads TGTGCCAGCAGTCCATCACTAGCGGGAGTACGACACGAGCAGTACTTC.

This clonotype was observed at least ten times. The V and J genes are TRBV12-5 and TRBJ2-1, with no clear D. Trimming took off 4 bases at V and 8 bases at J, with 15 bases between the two ends. CDR3 length: 14 amino acids. The germline gives CDR1 LGHNT, CDR2 FRNRAP. CDR3 loop: CASGSSTKSDEQFF. As DNA, the CDR3 is TGTGCTAGTGGTTCCTCGACCAAGTCGGATGAGCAGTTCTTC.

The rearrangement joins TRBV19 to TRBJ1-5, with a weak D call TRBD1 (6 bases). The CDR3 is made up of 13 amino acids. V lost 4 bases and J 6 bases, leaving 10 bases between the germline ends. The germline V gene encodes CDR1 LNHDA and CDR2 SQIVND (reference sequence). As DNA, the CDR3 is TGTGCCAGTAGTACCAGGGGATTTCAGCCCCAGCATTTT. Translated: CASSTRGFQPQHF.

In this sample, this clonotype turned up many times. The chain combines TRBV10-3 with TRBJ2-2; no clear D. The CDR3 sequence is 13 residues long. Germline assignment: CDR1 ENHRY and CDR2 SYGVKD. V dropped 6 bases and J dropped 5 bases, with 10 bases sitting between them. The CDR3 sequence: CAIRTVGTGELFF. The CDR3 bases are TGTGCCATCAGGACCGTCGGGACCGGGGAGCTGTTTTTT.

This clonotype was recorded at least ten times. The rearrangement links TRBV18 to TRBJ2-7; D not certain. The CDR3 has 11 residues. Germline V gene lookup returns CDR1 KGHSH and CDR2 LQKENI. Trimming shortened V by 2 bases and J by 7 bases, and 6 bases separated the two germline ends. DNA for the CDR3: TGTGCCAGCTCACCATCCCGGGAGCAGTACTTC. The encoded protein is CASSPSREQYF.

This clonotype was seen at least ten times. J is TRBJ2-3 and V is TRBV29-1, with 11 bases that match TRBD2. Germline V lookup: CDR1 SQVTM, CDR2 ANQGSEA. The V and J ends lost 6 bases and 0 bases, in that order; junction bases with no gene match: 5. The CDR3 contains 15 residues. The CDR3: CSVLGTSGSTDTQYF. The CDR3 region has the DNA TGCAGCGTCCTCGGGACTAGCGGTAGCACAGATACGCAGTATTTT.

This clonotype was recorded at least ten times. The chain recombines TRBV28 with TRBJ1-2; 10 bases align to TRBD1. Germline loops: CDR1 MDHEN, CDR2 SYDVKM. Trimming took 3 bases from V and 8 from J; bases not matched to a gene: 15. This CDR3 is 17 amino acids long. The CDR3 loop reads CASSLFWTGGSVKGYTF. CDR3 coding DNA: TGTGCCAGCAGTTTGTTTTGGACAGGGGGTTCAGTAAAGGGCTACACCTTC.

The chain joins TRBV2 to TRBJ2-7, with D possibly being TRBD2 (5 bases). V was shortened by 0 bases and J by 5 bases, with 8 bases between the two germline ends. The V gene's germline CDR1 is SNHLY and CDR2 FYNNEI. This CDR3 is built from 13 residues. The CDR3 DNA is TGTGCCAGCAGTGAAGCGAGGGAGCACGAGCAGTACTTC. Its protein is CASSEAREHEQYF.

This clonotype was seen at least ten times. The chain uses TRBV5-5 and TRBJ2-1; the D gene could be TRBD1 or TRBD2 (5 bases each). Germline V gives CDR1 SGHKS, CDR2 YYEKEE (reference sequence). The CDR3 is 15 amino acids. Trimming removed 1 base at V and 7 bases at J, with 15 bases between. The CDR3 protein is CASSLWVGVENEQFF. The CDR3 coding sequence is TGTGCCAGCAGCTTGTGGGTGGGGGTAGAGAATGAGCAGTTCTTC.

The table lists this clonotype with a count of one. The genes are TRBV9 and TRBJ2-6, with D perhaps TRBD2 (7 bases). Germline assignment: CDR1 SGDLS and CDR2 YYNGEE. The ends were cut back, 2 bases at V and 1 base at J, with 16 bases in the middle. CDR3 length equals 18 residues. The CDR3: CASSVGVRGGSGANVLTF. DNA for the CDR3: TGTGCCAGCAGCGTGGGGGTGAGGGGGGGGTCTGGGGCCAACGTCCTGACTTTC.

This clonotype was observed at least ten times. J is TRBJ2-1 and V is TRBV28; 11 bases agree with TRBD1. Germline trimming cut 8 bases from V and 6 bases from J; bases unmatched to any gene: 3. This CDR3 has 13 amino acids. Germline lookup yields CDR1 MDHEN and CDR2 SYDVKM. The CDR3 coding sequence is TGTGCCAGCGAGGGGACAGGGGGCAATGAGCAGTTCTTC. Encoded protein: CASEGTGGNEQFF.

This chain joins TRBV5-1 and TRBJ2-2; TRBD2 matches at 10 bases. This CDR3 is 17 amino acids long. Germline V gene data show CDR1 as SGHRS and CDR2 as YFSETQ. Unmatched junction bases numbered 8, after V lost 2 bases and J lost 4 bases. DNA for the CDR3: TGCGCCAGCAGCTTATTAAGCGGGAGGGCCGGCACCGGGGAGCTGTTTTTT. Its protein product is CASSLLSGRAGTGELFF.

This clonotype showed up just a few times. The chain combines TRBV28 with TRBJ1-2; tentative D call: TRBD1 (6 bases). V lost 4 bases, J lost 1 base, and 28 bases lay in between. The CDR3 length is 20 residues. Per germline, CDR1 MDHEN and CDR2 SYDVKM. CDR3 coding DNA: TGTGCCAGCAGTTCTACCTCATTACAGGGCTATAGATCCATTAACTATGGCTACACCTTC. Amino acid sequence: CASSSTSLQGYRSINYGYTF.

To note about this clonotype: The CDR3 does not close with the conserved phenylalanine or tryptophan, likely indicating a read error. This sequence joins TRBV28 and TRBJ1-2, with 10 bases fitting TRBD1. In germline, CDR1 is MDHEN, CDR2 SYDVKM. The V gene end was trimmed by 3 bases and the J gene end by 8 bases; junction bases not matched to a gene: 12. The CDR3 is made up of 16 amino acids. This CDR3 reads CASSLRTGTGVRGYTL. The CDR3 coding sequence is TGTGCCAGCAGTTTGAGGACTGGGACAGGGGTAAGGGGCTACACCCTC.

For this clonotype: No DNA is shown, since the ends of the CDR3 on it are uncertain; the CDR3 is the one TCRdb lists. The rearrangement uses TRBV5-1 and TRBJ2-7; the table's D call TRBD1 went unverified against the DNA. Germline V lookup: CDR1 SGHRS, CDR2 YFSETQ. A total of 20 residues make up the CDR3, ends included. The CDR3 spells CASSFYICSARAPGDYEQYF.

This clonotype was seen at least ten times. V and J are TRBV9 and TRBJ2-7; the match to TRBD1 covers 9 bases. The CDR3 is 14 residues long. The germline V gene encodes CDR1 SGDLS and CDR2 YYNGEE. Trimming at V came to 4 bases and at J to 1 base, leaving 3 bases not matched to a gene. DNA for the CDR3: TGTGCCAGCAGCTTCGGACAGGGGTCCTACGAGCAGTACTTC. Protein: CASSFGQGSYEQYF.

This clonotype appeared many times. V usage is TRBV7-9 and J usage is TRBJ1-1, with D maybe TRBD1 (6 bases). The CDR3 contains 14 residues. From germline, CDR1 is SEHNR and CDR2 FQNEAQ (reference sequence). The V and J ends lost 3 bases and 5 bases respectively, with 13 bases between them. CDR3 DNA sequence: TGTGCCAGCAGCTTCACAGGGTCGGGGACTGAAGCTTTCTTT. Encoded protein: CASSFTGSGTEAFF.

The sample holds one count of this clonotype. V usage is TRBV7-9 and J usage is TRBJ2-7, with 8 bases that match TRBD2. There are 15 residues in the CDR3. V lost 4 bases, J lost 4 bases, and 9 bases stayed unmatched. Per the germline V gene, CDR1 is SEHNR and CDR2 is FQNEAQ (reference sequence). CDR3 sequence (DNA): TGTGCCAGCAGCTCTACGGGACTAGAAACTTACGAGCAGTACTTC. Translation gives CASSSTGLETYEQYF.

This clonotype has ten or more counts. V is TRBV10-1 and J is TRBJ2-7; unclear D gene. The CDR3 runs 11 residues. The ends were cut back, 4 bases at V and 3 bases at J, with 4 bases in the middle. The V gene's germline CDR1 is WNHNN and CDR2 SYGVQD (reference sequence). The CDR3 DNA follows: TGCGCCAGCAGTGCGGGCTACGAGCAGTACTTC. Encoded protein: CASSAGYEQYF.

This clonotype has a count of ten or more. V usage is TRBV2 and J usage is TRBJ1-5; possibly TRBD1 for D (6 bases). Germline values: CDR1 SNHLY, CDR2 FYNNEI. Trimming cost V 6 bases and J 0 bases, with 9 bases left between them. The CDR3 contains 14 residues. The CDR3 reads CASSDRFSNQPQHF. The CDR3 DNA reads TGTGCCAGCAGCGACAGGTTTAGCAATCAGCCCCAGCATTTT.

For this clonotype: A much larger clone differs from this one at a single base, so this may be a read error. This rearrangement joins TRBV27 to TRBJ1-1, with a weak D call TRBD1 (5 bases). CDR1 and CDR2 from the germline V gene are MNHEY and SMNVEV (reference sequence). This CDR3 has 13 residues. Trimming stripped 7 bases from V and 4 bases from J, with 13 bases between. CDR3 sequence reads: CASNRGIGTEAFF. The CDR3 nucleotides read TGTGCCAGCAATCGGGGGATAGGCACTGAAGCTTTCTTT.

In its sample, this clonotype was seen many times. The rearrangement links TRBV12-3 or TRBV12-4 to TRBJ2-1, with D tentatively TRBD2 (5 bases). The CDR3 length is 13 residues. V was pared by 5 bases and J by 5 bases, with 10 bases between. CDR3 amino acids: CASSVGRDNEQFF. CDR3 DNA sequence: TGTGCCAGCAGTGTAGGGCGGGACAATGAGCAGTTCTTC.

At least ten counts were recorded for this clonotype. In DNA, the CDR3 is TGTGCCATCAGTCCCATAGGGGGGGATGGGGAGCAGTACTTC. Its protein product is CAISPIGGDGEQYF. The J gene is TRBJ2-7, the V gene TRBV10-3; possibly TRBD2 for D (7 bases). Germline CDR1 and CDR2: ENHRY and SYGVKD. The ends were cut back, 5 bases at V and 7 bases at J, with 18 bases in the middle. There are 14 residues in the CDR3.

This clonotype came up many times. This rearrangement joins TRBV6-5 to TRBJ2-7; perhaps TRBD2 as D (6 bases). The CDR3 loop spans 15 amino acids. Trimming left V 0 bases short and J 7 bases short, with 16 bases between. Germline CDR1 reads MNHEY; CDR2 reads SVGAGI. The CDR3 DNA reads TGTGCCAGCAGTTACTCAGGAGCGGGTCTGGGTGAGCAGTACTTC. Its translation: CASSYSGAGLGEQYF.